A selection of T cell receptor beta chains follows, all from one sample in a study of Graves' ophthalmopathy and Graves' hyperthyroidism. TCRdb used MiXCR to reprocess the multiplex PCR reads, holding one entry per CDR3 protein. The sample has over a million distinct CDR3 sequences, 35% to 40% seen once. Sequenced sample: peripheral blood or thyroid tissue (not recorded which). The receptors were gathered from an adult man with Graves' hyperthyroidism. Both conserved end residues are part of each CDR3. The order of the fields is clone size, V gene, J gene, CDR3 protein. Rows give clone size only sometimes, using once, few, many, or a class for an expanded clone.

>many|TRBV20-1|TRBJ1-2
CSARVLNYGYTF
>many|TRBV29-1|TRBJ1-4
CSVLGDTDEKLFF
>.|TRBV10-3|TRBJ1-2
CAISEPPANYGYTF
>few|TRBV6-5|TRBJ1-4
CASSGADLSNEKLFF
>.|TRBV7-9|TRBJ2-5
CASSLRGGKFGTQYF
>many|TRBV28|TRBJ1-2
CASSLDRALGYTF
>many|TRBV2|TRBJ1-1
CAVARARPLAFF
>few|TRBV6-6|TRBJ1-5
CASSYGGGRGGNQPQHF
>few|TRBV19|TRBJ2-7
CASSTIQGRVMSEQYF
>.|TRBV2|TRBJ2-1
CASSETVGRTRSHNEQFF
>.|TRBV5-1|TRBJ1-3
CASSLAHLAGNTIYF
>many|TRBV6-4|TRBJ2-2
CASSADSYTGELFF
>many|TRBV11-2|TRBJ2-7
CASSFREVQSYEQYF
>few|TRBV6-6|TRBJ1-2
CASSKTQGAGYGYTF
>few|TRBV7-8|TRBJ2-7
CASRGGDEQYF
>.|TRBV28|TRBJ2-5
CASSHDQETQYF